The source of this TCR beta chain is a study of cytomegalovirus exposure and HLA in healthy donors. Overall study context: An earlier analysis identified 120 million or so unique TCR beta sequences in about 200 million T cells.

Trimming removed 2 bases from V and 8 bases from J; junction bases left unmatched: 4. CDR1 is MNHEY and CDR2 is SVGAGI in the germline V gene. The CDR3 has 14 amino acids. Study results and caveats: Using a false discovery rate of 0.05, a later analysis showed that 15,000 to 20,000 TCR beta sequences were associated with HLA alleles.

Regarding this clone: Its specificity is not known.

A multiplex PCR was run with 60 Vbeta primers and 13 Jbeta primers. The repertoire was sequenced with immunoSEQ multiplex PCR; TCRdb's copy has only in-frame clones and lacks some. The sample carries under 150,000 clones, about 79% recorded once. This clonotype originated in a male donor in good health and CMV-seronegative. The rearrangement joins TRBV6-5 to TRBJ1-4; 8 bases align to TRBD1. The sequencing sample was made of PBMCs. The CDR3 protein is CASSYTGGQEKLFF. The CDR3 region has the DNA TGTGCCAGCAGTTACACAGGGGGACAGGAAAAACTGTTTTTT.